The source of this T cell receptor (beta chain) is a study of shared clonotypes between healthy human individuals. About the study: Donors had three CD4 naive, three CD4 memory, two CD8 naive and one CD8 memory plate apiece.

Here immunoSEQ multiplex PCR was the method, and the copy in TCRdb shows in-frame clones only, minus some. The sample consists of about 580,000 clones, 95% to 98% of them appearing once. CDR3 length: 17 residues. CDR1 and CDR2 (germline): LGHNA, YSLEER. Losses at the gene ends were 3 bases for V and 2 bases for J; bases not matched to a gene: 12. CD45RO-negative, CCR7-positively selected cells formed the naive CD8 fraction, excluding terminally differentiated effector memory CD45RA+ cells. The chain recombines TRBV4-3 with TRBJ2-5; TRBD2 matches at 7 bases. Sample: naive CD8+ T cells sorted from blood. This clonotype originated in a man aged 30 to 39 in good health. CDR3 nucleotides: TGCGCCAGCAGCCAGAAGGTCCGGGGAGGGATTCAAGAGACCCAGTACTTC. This codes for CASSQKVRGGIQETQYF.